Below, 31 T cell receptor beta chains from the same sample are listed, as sequenced in a study of blood T cell repertoires in COVID-19. Sequenced by immunoSEQ multiplex PCR; TCRdb stores in-frame clones only, minus some. This table holds about 200,000 clones, 75% to 90% found once. Input material: PBMCs or T cells enriched from blood (not recorded which). The source of these receptors is a woman aged 25-40 years who had recovered from COVID-19.

The V call is TRBV10-3, the J call TRBJ1-5; TRBD1 agrees at 8 bases. The trim removed 4 bases at V and 7 bases at J, leaving 6 bases unmatched. CDR1 is ENHRY, CDR2 SYGVKD, per germline. The CDR3 loop spans 14 amino acids. CDR3 sequence (DNA): TGTGCCATCAGTGCCCAGGGGGCAGGACAGCCCCAGCATTTT. It specifies CAISAQGAGQPQHF.

The chain has TRBV10-2 and TRBJ2-7, with 8 bases lining up with TRBD2. The CDR3 contains 14 residues. Germline V gene data show CDR1 as WSHSY and CDR2 as SAAADI. Losses at the gene ends were 3 bases for V and 4 bases for J; bases not matched to a gene: 5. In DNA form, the CDR3 reads TGCGCCAGCAGTGATTATAGCGGGATTTACGAGCAGTACTTC. This encodes CASSDYSGIYEQYF.

The chain employs TRBV5-1 and TRBJ2-3; 9 nucleotides agree with TRBD1. CDR1 and CDR2 (germline): SGHRS, YFSETQ. CDR3 size: 15 residues. Trimming at V came to 1 base and at J to 3 bases, leaving 3 bases not matched to a gene. CDR3 protein: CASSLLGTGTDTQYF. CDR3 DNA sequence: TGCGCCAGCAGCTTGTTGGGGACAGGGACAGATACGCAGTATTTT.

The chain recombines TRBV5-5 with TRBJ2-1; D possibly corresponds to TRBD1 (6 bases). Trimming removed 0 bases from V and 0 bases from J, with 13 bases in between. The germline gives CDR1 SGHKS, CDR2 YYEKEE (reference sequence). The CDR3 is 17 residues long. CDR3 sequence: CASSLAVGASSYNEQFF. CDR3 DNA sequence: TGTGCCAGCAGCTTGGCCGTGGGGGCGAGCTCCTACAATGAGCAGTTCTTC.

This clone was found a few times. The chain employs TRBV19 and TRBJ1-2; maybe TRBD1 (5 bases). V was clipped by 2 bases and J by 2 bases, with 15 bases between them. Germline CDR1 is LNHDA and CDR2 is SQIVND (reference sequence). The CDR3 consists of 16 residues. CDR3: CASSITDSGGNYGYTF. CDR3 in DNA: TGTGCCAGTAGTATAACCGATTCCGGGGGGAACTATGGCTACACCTTC.

This rearrangement joins TRBV6-2 or TRBV6-3 to TRBJ1-5; the D gene is possibly TRBD1 (6 bases). Deletions cut 5 bases from V and 1 base from J, with 12 bases between. The V gene's germline CDR1 is MNHEY and CDR2 SVGEGT. CDR3 size: 15 residues. Written as DNA, the CDR3 is TGTGCCAGCAGTGGGGCCGGACAGAGCAATCAGCCCCAGCATTTT. Protein: CASSGAGQSNQPQHF.

The V gene is TRBV7-3, the J gene TRBJ2-5; tentatively, D is TRBD1 (7 bases). The CDR3 runs to 17 residues. V was trimmed by 5 bases and J by 5 bases, leaving 24 bases between them. In germline, CDR1 is SGHTA, CDR2 FQGTGA. The DNA for the CDR3 is TGTGCCAGCAGCCCGAGGGGGGACAGTCTCTTTTGGGAGACCCAGTACTTC. Amino acids: CASSPRGDSLFWETQYF.

This chain links TRBV15 with TRBJ2-7; maybe TRBD1 (6 bases). This CDR3 spans 15 amino acids. Deletions cut 1 base from V and 0 bases from J, with 10 bases between. Germline V gene lookup returns CDR1 LNHNV and CDR2 YYDKDF (reference sequence). The CDR3: CATSRGRDTSYEQYF. DNA for the CDR3: TGTGCCACCAGCAGAGGCCGGGACACCTCCTACGAGCAGTACTTC.

CDR3 region: CASRSGLAGISYEQYF. Written as DNA, the CDR3 is TGCGCCAGCAGATCAGGACTAGCGGGGATCTCCTACGAGCAGTACTTC. J is TRBJ2-7 and V is TRBV5-1; TRBD2 matches at 12 bases. The length of the CDR3 is 16 residues. From germline, CDR1 is SGHRS and CDR2 YFSETQ. V shed 5 bases, J shed 0 bases, and the junction held 6 bases outside the gene matches.

The chain links TRBV4-3 to TRBJ1-1; D not resolved. Germline V gives CDR1 LGHNA, CDR2 YSLEER. CDR3 length: 15 residues. The V and J ends lost 1 base and 6 bases respectively, with 15 bases between them. Here the CDR3 DNA reads TGCGCCAGCAGCCAAGGAACAGATGATATCCCTGAAGCTTTCTTT. Its translation is CASSQGTDDIPEAFF.

The chain couples TRBV29-1 to TRBJ2-4; TRBD1 might be the D (6 bases). Germline CDR1 and CDR2: SQVTM and ANQGSEA. Trimming removed 5 bases at V and 2 bases at J, with 13 bases between. The CDR3 runs to 14 residues. The CDR3 reads CSVLGGKTKNIQYF. CDR3 nucleotides: TGCAGCGTTTTAGGGGGTAAGACCAAAAACATTCAGTACTTC.

This sequence joins TRBV5-1 and TRBJ1-1; D is possibly TRBD1 (6 bases). There are 15 residues in the CDR3. V was shortened by 2 bases and J by 5 bases, with 16 bases between the two germline ends. Germline V gene data show CDR1 as SGHRS and CDR2 as YFSETQ. The CDR3 reads CASSLVVGGRTEAFF. In DNA form, the CDR3 reads TGCGCCAGCAGCTTAGTCGTCGGGGGGCGGACTGAAGCTTTCTTT. Filled out from reference TRBV5-1 and TRBJ1-1, the complete variable domain reads KAGVTQTPRYLIKTRGQQVTLSCSPISGHRSVSWYQQTPGQGLQFLFEYFSETQRNKGNFPGRFSGRQFSNSRSEMNVSTLELGDSALYLCASSLVVGGRTEAFFGQGTRLTVV.

The rearrangement uses TRBV5-1 and TRBJ2-3; no clear D. Germline CDR1 is SGHRS and CDR2 is YFSETQ. The CDR3 spans 12 residues. Trimming stripped 3 bases from V and 5 bases from J, with 7 bases between. CDR3 coding DNA: TGCGCCAGCAGCTCCCTAAGAGATACGCAGTATTTT. Its translation: CASSSLRDTQYF.

The CDR3 loop is CASSGQGIPKGYGYTF. In DNA, the CDR3 is TGTGCCAGTAGTGGACAGGGAATCCCCAAGGGCTATGGCTACACCTTC. The chain joins TRBV19 to TRBJ1-2, with TRBD1 matching 8 bases. Germline V gives CDR1 LNHDA, CDR2 SQIVND (reference sequence). CDR3 length equals 16 residues. Losses at the gene ends were 5 bases for V and 4 bases for J; bases not matched to a gene: 12.

This clone occurred once. The chain is built from TRBV18 and TRBJ2-6, with a weak D call TRBD1 (6 bases). This CDR3 is built from 17 residues. The ends were cut back, 2 bases at V and 0 bases at J, with 11 bases in the middle. Germline CDR1 is KGHSH and CDR2 is LQKENI. CDR3 amino acids: CASSPFQTGSGANVLTF. The DNA for the CDR3 is TGTGCCAGCTCACCATTTCAGACAGGCTCTGGGGCCAACGTCCTGACTTTC.

Only one count was recorded for this clone. The J gene is TRBJ1-2, the V gene TRBV2; D gene unclear. The CDR3 consists of 14 residues. Trimming removed 10 bases from V and 4 bases from J, with 19 bases in between. The germline CDR1 and CDR2 sequences are SNHLY and FYNNEI. The CDR3 reads CAIRGDGFSYGYTF. The CDR3 bases are TGTGCCATACGAGGTGACGGATTTTCCTATGGCTACACCTTC.

The chain carries TRBV7-9 and TRBJ2-2; 8 bases are shared with TRBD2. The CDR3 spans 14 residues. Looked up from germline, CDR1 is SEHNR and CDR2 is FQNEAQ (reference sequence). With 7 bases clipped from V and 3 bases from J, the junction kept 4 bases outside the gene matches. CDR3 protein: CASTREGYTGELFF. The CDR3 DNA is TGTGCCAGCACCCGGGAGGGGTACACCGGGGAGCTGTTTTTT.

This chain connects TRBV11-3 to TRBJ1-1, with D possibly TRBD1 on 6 matching bases. This CDR3 region has 13 residues. Germline-derived CDR1 and CDR2 are SGHNT and YENEEA. V was shortened by 5 bases and J by 4 bases, with 11 bases between the two germline ends. The CDR3 DNA reads TGTGCCAGCAGCATCCTGGACAGCACTGAAGCTTTCTTT. The encoded protein is CASSILDSTEAFF.

The rearrangement joins TRBV27 to TRBJ1-1; a possible D gene is TRBD1 (5 bases). Germline V lookup: CDR1 MNHEY, CDR2 SMNVEV (reference sequence). Trimming left V 8 bases short and J 3 bases short, with 13 bases between. This CDR3 comprises 13 residues. The CDR3 loop reads CASGDSSYTEAFF. Here the CDR3 DNA reads TGTGCCAGCGGCGACAGTAGTTACACTGAAGCTTTCTTT.

This chain connects TRBV9 to TRBJ2-1; D may be TRBD1 (6 bases). The germline CDR1 and CDR2 sequences are SGDLS and YYNGEE. The CDR3 sequence is 15 residues long. V was shortened by 0 bases and J by 3 bases, with 10 bases between the two germline ends. CDR3 sequence: CASSVVGTNYNEQFF. As DNA, the CDR3 is TGTGCCAGCAGCGTAGTGGGGACAAACTACAATGAGCAGTTCTTC. Filled out from reference TRBV9 and TRBJ2-1, the complete variable domain reads DSGVTQTPKHLITATGQRVTLRCSPRSGDLSVYWYQQSLDQGLQFLIQYYNGEERAKGNILERFSAQQFPDLHSELNLSSLELGDSALYFCASSVVGTNYNEQFFGPGTRLTVL.

The J gene is TRBJ2-4, the V gene TRBV2; 8 positions match TRBD1. The CDR3 spans 14 residues. Germline CDR1 reads SNHLY; CDR2 reads FYNNEI. V lost 6 bases and J lost 4; bases outside the gene matches: 5. CDR3 nucleotides: TGTGCCAGCAGCCTACGGACAGGGAAAAACATTCAGTACTTC. Encoded protein: CASSLRTGKNIQYF. Combining the CDR3 with reference TRBV2 and TRBJ2-4 gives the whole variable domain EPEVTQTPSHQVTQMGQEVILRCVPISNHLYFYWYRQILGQKVEFLVSFYNNEISEKSEIFDDQFSVERPDGSNFTLKIRSTKLEDSAMYFCASSLRTGKNIQYFGAGTRLSVL.

This chain joins TRBV7-3 and TRBJ1-1, with D possibly matching TRBD1 (6 bases). Germline CDR1 SGHTA, CDR2 FQGTGA. CDR3 length: 15 amino acids. The germline V and J ends were trimmed by 2 bases and 1 base, with 11 bases remaining between them. The CDR3 region is CASSLLPTGNTEAFF. The CDR3 DNA sequence: TGTGCCAGCAGCTTACTCCCGACAGGGAACACTGAAGCTTTCTTT.

This chain joins TRBV27 and TRBJ2-2, with 7 bases matching TRBD2. Trimming cost V 5 bases and J 2 bases; bases outside gene matches: 5. The CDR3 contains 15 residues. Germline CDR1 and CDR2: MNHEY and SMNVEV (reference sequence). The CDR3 sequence: CASSRGTTNTGELFF. The CDR3 DNA reads as TGTGCCAGCAGTCGCGGGACTACTAACACCGGGGAGCTGTTTTTT.

The chain combines TRBV13 with TRBJ1-6, with 8 positions matching TRBD1. The V segment lost 5 bases and the J segment 6 bases; nucleotides outside the gene matches: 3. Germline values: CDR1 PRHDT, CDR2 FYEKMQ (reference sequence). This CDR3 has 14 residues. The CDR3 reads CASSPGQVNSPLHF. The CDR3, as DNA: TGTGCCAGCAGCCCGGGACAGGTTAATTCACCCCTCCACTTT.

This clone was observed a few times. The chain combines TRBV3-1 (or the pseudogene TRBV3-2) with TRBJ1-4, with no clear D. This CDR3 is 13 amino acids long. The germline V and J ends were trimmed by 0 bases and 10 bases, with 9 bases remaining between them. Germline loops: CDR1 LGHDT, CDR2 YNNKEL (reference sequence). CDR3 DNA: TGTGCCAGCAGCCAAGAGGGCTGGGCAAAACTGTTTTTT. Translation: CASSQEGWAKLFF.

The chain couples TRBV3-1 (or the pseudogene TRBV3-2) to TRBJ1-4, with 10 bases matching TRBD1. CDR1 LGHDT and CDR2 YNNKEL come from the germline V gene (reference sequence). After removal of 4 bases from V and 11 bases from J, the junction contained 13 bases not matched to a gene. The length of the CDR3 is 16 residues. In DNA form, the CDR3 reads TGTGCCAGCAGCCCACTGCCGGGACAGGGGTCTCGGAAACTGTTTTTT. Translated, it gives CASSPLPGQGSRKLFF.

CDR3 bases: TGTGCCAGCAGCGGAGGGTTCACAAGAGATAATTCACCCCTCCACTTT. Amino acids: CASSGGFTRDNSPLHF. The chain is built from TRBV7-2 and TRBJ1-6, with no clear D. CDR1 and CDR2 (germline): SGHTA, FQGNSA. V lost 5 bases to trimming and J lost 5 bases, with 16 bases between them. The CDR3 runs 16 residues.

The rearrangement links TRBV5-5 to TRBJ1-2, with 10 bases fitting TRBD1. J lost 2 bases, V lost 4 bases, and 5 bases had no gene match. The germline V gene has CDR1 SGHKS and CDR2 YYEKEE (reference sequence). This CDR3 is 15 amino acids long. The CDR3 spells CASSPRDRGNYGYTF. In nucleotides, the CDR3 is TGTGCCAGCAGCCCCCGGGACAGGGGCAACTATGGCTACACCTTC.

This chain joins TRBV18 and TRBJ1-1; perhaps TRBD1 as D (6 bases). The CDR3 sequence is 13 residues long. V lost 3 bases and J 4 bases, leaving 9 bases between the germline ends. Germline V gives CDR1 KGHSH, CDR2 LQKENI. The CDR3 is CASSPDSLTEAFF. CDR3 in DNA: TGTGCCAGCTCACCGGACAGCCTCACTGAAGCTTTCTTT.

The rearrangement links TRBV2 to TRBJ1-5, with no clear D. Germline lookup yields CDR1 SNHLY and CDR2 FYNNEI. With 4 bases removed from V and 10 bases from J, the gap between germline ends came to 8 bases. The CDR3 consists of 11 residues. DNA for the CDR3: TGTGCCAGCAGTGTAACGGGACCCCAGCATTTT. Amino acid sequence: CASSVTGPQHF.

The chain links TRBV27 to TRBJ2-7; TRBD2 aligns across 14 bases. CDR1 is MNHEY, CDR2 SMNVEV, per germline (reference sequence). The CDR3 is made up of 16 amino acids. The J segment lost 5 bases and the V segment lost 4 bases, leaving 7 bases of the junction unmatched. The CDR3 loop is CASSSQGLAGADEQYF. CDR3 nucleotides: TGTGCCAGCAGTTCCCAGGGACTAGCGGGAGCAGACGAGCAGTACTTC.